These T cell receptor beta chains were read from a single sample in a study of Ad26.COV2.S vaccination and SARS-CoV-2 variants. The data were produced by immunoSEQ multiplex PCR, yet TCRdb's version contains in-frame clones alone and is incomplete. The table has 200,000 to 300,000 clones, approximately 88% seen once. The specimen comprised peripheral blood, sampled in a trial of Ad26.COV2.S vaccine versus placebo. These receptors came from a person aged 18-60 years who received the Ad26.COV2.S COVID-19 vaccine or a placebo. Each CDR3 is given with its conserved first and last residue. The D gene is left open where the match is weak. Where a row states a size, it is once, few, many or the class of an expanded clone; other rows omit it.

j_call,v_call,d_call,clone_size,cdr3_aa,cdr3_nt
TRBJ1-5,TRBV19,-,-,CASSIEPNQPQHF,TGTGCCAGTAGTATTGAGCCAAATCAGCCCCAGCATTTT
TRBJ2-5,TRBV12-3/TRBV12-4,-,-,CASSSVGWTQYF,TGTGCCAGCAGTTCCGTTGGCTGGACCCAGTACTTC
TRBJ2-5,TRBV6-5,TRBD1,-,CASSWTGEETQYF,TGTGCCAGCAGTTGGACAGGGGAAGAGACCCAGTACTTC
TRBJ1-1,TRBV18,-,-,CASSLQQGWGTEAFF,TGTGCCAGCTCACTACAACAGGGATGGGGCACTGAAGCTTTCTTT
TRBJ2-7,TRBV7-9,-,-,CASSLSTGPGVNEQYF,TGTGCCAGCAGCTTGTCGACGGGGCCCGGGGTGAACGAGCAGTACTTC
TRBJ2-5,TRBV12-3/TRBV12-4,-,-,CASSPGVPETQYF,TGTGCCAGCAGCCCAGGGGTACCGGAGACCCAGTACTTC
TRBJ1-1,TRBV18,-,-,CASSPLMNTEAFF,TGTGCCAGCTCACCACTTATGAACACTGAAGCTTTCTTT
TRBJ2-7,TRBV19,TRBD1,-,CASSIRDRAYEQYF,TGTGCCAGTAGTATACGGGACAGGGCCTACGAGCAGTACTTC
TRBJ2-1,TRBV5-6,TRBD1,-,CASRTTGDEQFF,TGTGCCAGCAGGACGACAGGGGATGAGCAGTTCTTC
TRBJ2-1,TRBV30,TRBD2,-,CAWSSGTMGQFF,TGTGCCTGGAGTTCCGGGACTATGGGCCAGTTCTTC
TRBJ1-2,TRBV19,TRBD1,-,CASSNSDRGSGYTF,TGTGCCAGTAGTAACTCGGACAGGGGTTCGGGCTACACCTTC
TRBJ2-7,TRBV6-1,-,-,CASSEEAWSSYEQYF,TGTGCCAGCAGTGAAGAAGCCTGGAGCTCCTACGAGCAGTACTTC
TRBJ2-7,TRBV7-3,TRBD2,-,CASSLQAGSYEQYF,TGTGCCAGCAGCTTACAAGCGGGGTCCTACGAGCAGTACTTC
TRBJ2-1,TRBV5-1,-,-,CASSMNFWSNEQFF,TGCGCCAGCAGCATGAATTTTTGGTCCAATGAGCAGTTCTTC
TRBJ1-6,TRBV7-6,-,-,CASSSQRDSPLHF,TGTGCCAGCAGCTCCCAACGCGACTCACCCCTCCACTTT
TRBJ2-5,TRBV5-1,-,-,CASSLGSRQETQYF,TGCGCCAGCAGCCTTGGGAGTCGCCAAGAGACCCAGTACTTC
TRBJ2-3,TRBV30,-,-,CAWSALTLTERTDTQYF,TGTGCCTGGAGTGCTTTAACTTTGACGGAGCGCACAGATACGCAGTATTTT
TRBJ2-7,TRBV2,-,-,CATSDGPGEQYF,TGTGCCACCTCAGACGGGCCGGGAGAGCAGTACTTC
TRBJ2-1,TRBV29-1,TRBD2,few,CSVGQRGYNEQFF,TGCAGCGTTGGCCAGCGGGGGTACAATGAGCAGTTCTTC
TRBJ2-7,TRBV2,TRBD1,-,CASSRDRADEQYF,TGTGCCAGCAGTCGGGACAGGGCGGACGAGCAGTACTTC
TRBJ1-2,TRBV7-8,-,-,CASSSREGVGPLYYGYTF,TGTGCCAGCAGCTCCCGGGAGGGAGTAGGGCCATTATACTATGGCTACACCTTC
TRBJ2-7,TRBV27,TRBD1,-,CASSSTGQGLGEQYF,TGTGCCAGCAGTTCCACCGGACAGGGATTGGGTGAGCAGTACTTC
TRBJ2-7,TRBV30,TRBD2,-,CAWSYQRGTEQYF,TGTGCCTGGAGTTACCAGCGGGGAACAGAGCAGTACTTC
TRBJ2-3,TRBV20-1,TRBD2,-,CSASASGGSTDTQYF,TGCAGTGCTAGTGCTAGCGGGGGGAGCACAGATACGCAGTATTTT
TRBJ2-1,TRBV7-2,-,-,CASSLGPWGYNEQFF,TGTGCCAGCAGCTTGGGGCCTTGGGGATACAATGAGCAGTTCTTC
TRBJ1-5,TRBV6-5,-,-,CASSYQEGNQPQHF,TGTGCCAGCAGTTACCAGGAGGGAAATCAGCCCCAGCATTTT
TRBJ2-1,TRBV6-2/TRBV6-3,TRBD2,few,CASSSRRLAGSQEQFF,TGTGCCAGCAGTTCCCGGAGACTAGCGGGGAGTCAGGAGCAGTTCTTC
TRBJ2-5,TRBV12-3/TRBV12-4,TRBD2,-,CASSRTRKETQYF,TGTGCCAGCAGCAGGACTAGGAAAGAGACCCAGTACTTC